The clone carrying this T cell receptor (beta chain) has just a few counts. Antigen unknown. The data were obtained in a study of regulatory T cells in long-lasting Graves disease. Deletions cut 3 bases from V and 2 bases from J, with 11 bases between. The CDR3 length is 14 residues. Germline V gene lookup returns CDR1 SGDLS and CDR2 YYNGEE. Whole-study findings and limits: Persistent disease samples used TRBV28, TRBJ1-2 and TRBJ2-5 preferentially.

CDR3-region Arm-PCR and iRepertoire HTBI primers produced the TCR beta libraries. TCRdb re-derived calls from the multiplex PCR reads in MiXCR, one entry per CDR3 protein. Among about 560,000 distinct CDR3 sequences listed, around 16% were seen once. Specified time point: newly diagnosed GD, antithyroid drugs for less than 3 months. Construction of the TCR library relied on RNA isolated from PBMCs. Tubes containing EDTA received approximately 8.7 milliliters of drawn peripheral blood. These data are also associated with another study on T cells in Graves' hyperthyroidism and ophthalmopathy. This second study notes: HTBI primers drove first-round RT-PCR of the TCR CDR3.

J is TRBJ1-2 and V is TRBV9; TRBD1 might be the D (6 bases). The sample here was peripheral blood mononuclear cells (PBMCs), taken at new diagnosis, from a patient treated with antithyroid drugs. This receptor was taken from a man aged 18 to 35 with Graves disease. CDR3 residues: CASSAGALNYGYTF. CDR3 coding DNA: TGTGCCAGCAGCGCAGGGGCGTTAAACTATGGCTACACCTTC.